A selection of T cell receptor beta chains follows, all from one sample in a study of blood T cell repertoires in COVID-19. Sequencing was performed with immunoSEQ multiplex PCR; in TCRdb, only in-frame clones are kept and a portion is missing. The sample holds a few hundred thousand clones, 89% seen once. The sample consisted of peripheral blood. The receptors shown here come from a man aged 18 to 29 who had recovered from COVID-19. Both conserved end residues are part of each CDR3. D genes are given only for firm matches. For some rows the clone size is stated as once, few or many, or as a class when expanded; others skip it.

d_call | j_call | clone_size | v_call | cdr3_nt | cdr3_aa
- | TRBJ2-5 | - | TRBV12-3/TRBV12-4 | TGTGCCAGCAGTTTGGGAGCTCAAGAGACCCAGTACTTC | CASSLGAQETQYF
TRBD1 | TRBJ1-2 | - | TRBV7-2 | TGTGCCAGCAGCTTAGAATTGGGGATGGGGACAGGGAGTGGCTACACCTTC | CASSLELGMGTGSGYTF
TRBD1 | TRBJ2-1 | - | TRBV30 | TGTGCCTGGAGTGTAGGACAGGGGTCTGGAAATGAGCAGTTCTTC | CAWSVGQGSGNEQFF
TRBD2 | TRBJ2-3 | - | TRBV7-9 | TGTGCCAGCAGCGGGCGGGAGTTGGTTTCGAGCACAGATACGCAGTATTTT | CASSGRELVSSTDTQYF
TRBD1 | TRBJ1-1 | - | TRBV2 | TGTGCCAGCAGTCCGAACAGCAGGGGGCCAGGTGAAGCTTTCTTT | CASSPNSRGPGEAFF
- | TRBJ2-7 | - | TRBV7-2 | TGTGCCAGCAGCTTAGGGCGGTCCACCGAGCAGTACTTC | CASSLGRSTEQYF
TRBD1 | TRBJ1-2 | few | TRBV29-1 | TGCAGCGTCGCCGGGACAGGGATGGTTAACTATGGCTACACCTTC | CSVAGTGMVNYGYTF
TRBD2 | TRBJ2-7 | - | TRBV18 | TGTGCCAGCTCACCAGGTGGGCGGGGGACTTCCTACGAGCAGTACTTC | CASSPGGRGTSYEQYF
- | TRBJ2-4 | - | TRBV6-6 | TGTGCCAGCAGGGAACGGGCAGGGGGGGCCAAAAACATTCAGTACTTC | CASRERAGGAKNIQYF
- | TRBJ2-1 | - | TRBV25-1 | TGTGCCAGCAGTGAAATAAGGGGGAATGAGCAGTTCTTC | CASSEIRGNEQFF
TRBD2 | TRBJ2-7 | - | TRBV28 | TGTGCCAGCAGACGTGAGCGGGGGAGTCCCTACGAGCAGTACTTC | CASRRERGSPYEQYF
- | TRBJ2-7 | - | TRBV7-9 | TGTGCCACCCTGGGCAGGGCAGACGAGCAGTACTTC | CATLGRADEQYF
TRBD2 | TRBJ2-1 | - | TRBV28 | TGTGCCAGCAGCTCTAGCGGGGGGTCCAATGAGCAGTTCTTC | CASSSSGGSNEQFF
TRBD2 | TRBJ2-3 | - | TRBV5-1 | TGCGCCAGCAGCTTATCCGGCGGGGGGGCAGGGGATACGCAGTATTTT | CASSLSGGGAGDTQYF
- | TRBJ2-4 | - | TRBV15 | TGTGCCACCAGCAGAGATCGGGGTAACATTCAGTACTTC | CATSRDRGNIQYF
- | TRBJ2-5 | once | TRBV6-1 | TGTGCCAGCAGTGACCAGGGGATCTGGGGAGAGACCCAGTACTTC | CASSDQGIWGETQYF
- | TRBJ1-1 | - | TRBV6-5 | TGTGCCAGCAGCTCAGGCCCTGAAGCTTTCTTT | CASSSGPEAFF
- | TRBJ2-1 | - | TRBV7-3 | TGTGCCAGCAGCCCACAGGGCTTAATGGAGTTCTTC | CASSPQGLMEFF
TRBD2 | TRBJ2-3 | - | TRBV5-5 | TGTGCCAGCAGCCGGACTAGCGGGAGCACAGATACGCAGTATTTT | CASSRTSGSTDTQYF
- | TRBJ2-2 | - | TRBV19 | TGTGCCAGCGGGCGGGGTGACACCGGGGAGCTGTTTTTT | CASGRGDTGELFF
- | TRBJ1-2 | - | TRBV10-3 | TGTGCCATCAGTGAAGAGGCAGGGGTATACTATGGCTACACCTTC | CAISEEAGVYYGYTF
TRBD1 | TRBJ1-5 | - | TRBV19 | TGTGCCAGTAAAGGGGACAGGGTCGTCCATCAGCCCCAGCATTTT | CASKGDRVVHQPQHF
- | TRBJ1-1 | - | TRBV6-1 | TGTGCCAGCAGTGAAAGGCGGTCTGAAGCTTTCTTT | CASSERRSEAFF
- | TRBJ1-1 | - | TRBV19 | TGTGCAACTCATAGGGGGAGGGGAGTAAGCGAAGCTTTCTTT | CATHRGRGVSEAFF
- | TRBJ2-5 | - | TRBV21-1 | TGTGCCAGCAGCAAGGCCAACAGCGGGGAGACCCAGTACTTC | CASSKANSGETQYF
TRBD1 | TRBJ1-2 | - | TRBV7-3 | TGTGCCAGCAGCTCGGGACAGAACTATGGCTACACCTTC | CASSSGQNYGYTF
- | TRBJ1-2 | - | TRBV10-3 | TGTGCCATCAGTGAGCGGGGCTATGGCTACACCTTC | CAISERGYGYTF
TRBD2 | TRBJ2-2 | - | TRBV7-9 | TGTGCCAGCAGCGGGACTAGCGGGAGGTCCACCGGGGAGCTGTTTTTT | CASSGTSGRSTGELFF
TRBD2 | TRBJ2-7 | - | TRBV14 | TGTGCCAGCAGCCAGCACCAGGGACTAGCCTACGAGCAGTACTTC | CASSQHQGLAYEQYF
TRBD1 | TRBJ2-5 | - | TRBV5-1 | TGCGCCAGCAGGGGACAGGGGGCGGATTGGGAGACCCAGTACTTC | CASRGQGADWETQYF
TRBD1 | TRBJ2-1 | - | TRBV6-5 | TGTGCCAGCAGTACCGGACAGGGAGCCTACAATGAGCAGTTCTTC | CASSTGQGAYNEQFF
TRBD1 | TRBJ2-3 | - | TRBV5-1 | TGCGCCAGCAGCTTGGGGGACAGGGACACAGATACGCAGTATTTT | CASSLGDRDTDTQYF
- | TRBJ1-1 | - | TRBV5-4 | TGTGCCAGCAGCTTCTCAAGAACAGTGAACACTGAAGCTTTCTTT | CASSFSRTVNTEAFF
TRBD1 | TRBJ1-5 | few | TRBV6-2/TRBV6-3 | TGTGCCAGCAGTCGGACAGGGCTCGATCAGCCCCAGCATTTT | CASSRTGLDQPQHF
- | TRBJ2-2 | - | TRBV7-9 | TGTGCCAGCAGCTCCCGGTTAACCGGGGAGCTGTTTTTT | CASSSRLTGELFF
TRBD1 | TRBJ1-5 | - | TRBV5-1 | TGCGCCAGCAGCCCCGGACAGGGGGGTGATCAGCCCCAGCATTTT | CASSPGQGGDQPQHF
- | TRBJ1-5 | - | TRBV19 | TGTGCCAGTAACCCGGGGGGTAGCAATCAGCCCCAGCATTTT | CASNPGGSNQPQHF
- | TRBJ1-1 | - | TRBV19 | TGTGCCAGTAGTATATTGGGACAAATGAACACTGAAGCTTTCTTT | CASSILGQMNTEAFF
- | TRBJ1-6 | - | TRBV2 | TGTGCCAGCTGCCGGGACAACAATTCACCCCTCCACTTT | CASCRDNNSPLHF
- | TRBJ2-5 | once | TRBV5-1 | TGCGCCAGCAGCTTGGATGTGCAGGAGGTGACCCAGTACTTC | CASSLDVQEVTQYF
TRBD2 | TRBJ2-5 | - | TRBV2 | TGTGCCAGCAAGGGAGCGGGGGAGACCCAGTACTTC | CASKGAGETQYF
- | TRBJ1-2 | - | TRBV5-5 | TGTGCCAGCAGCTTGAGTTGGAGCTATGGCTACACCTTC | CASSLSWSYGYTF
- | TRBJ1-4 | - | TRBV25-1 | TGTGCCAGCAGTGGCGTCAGGGTCTCAACTAATGAAAAACTGTTTTTT | CASSGVRVSTNEKLFF
- | TRBJ1-1 | once | TRBV19 | TGTGCCAGTAGTAATTGGCAGAGGCTAAACACTGAAGCTTTCTTT | CASSNWQRLNTEAFF
- | TRBJ2-1 | - | TRBV4-3 | TGCGCCAGCAGCCAAGATCGTTTAGCGGAAATATACAATGAGCAGTTCTTC | CASSQDRLAEIYNEQFF
TRBD1 | TRBJ1-5 | - | TRBV6-6 | TGTGCCAGCAGCCCCGACAGGGGTAGCAATCAGCCCCAGCATTTT | CASSPDRGSNQPQHF